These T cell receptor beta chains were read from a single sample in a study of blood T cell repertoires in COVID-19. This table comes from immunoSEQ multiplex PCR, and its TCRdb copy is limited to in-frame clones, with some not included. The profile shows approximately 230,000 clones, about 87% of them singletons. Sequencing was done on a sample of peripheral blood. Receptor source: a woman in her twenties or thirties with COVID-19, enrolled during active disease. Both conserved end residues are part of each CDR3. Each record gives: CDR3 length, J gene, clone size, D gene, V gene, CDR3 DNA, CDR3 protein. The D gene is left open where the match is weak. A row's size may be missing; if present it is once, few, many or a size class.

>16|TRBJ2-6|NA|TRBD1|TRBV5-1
TGCGCCAGCAGCGTAACAGGGGGCGCTGGGGCCAACGTCCTGACTTTC
CASSVTGGAGANVLTF
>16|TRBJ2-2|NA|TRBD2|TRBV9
TGTGCCAGCAGCGTCTCCCGACTAGCGGGGGTCGGGGAGCTGTTTTTT
CASSVSRLAGVGELFF
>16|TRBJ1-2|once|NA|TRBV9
TGTGCCAGCAGCACTAGAGGTGTCGGGAGTTCCTATGGCTACACCTTC
CASSTRGVGSSYGYTF
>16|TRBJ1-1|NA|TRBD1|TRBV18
TGTGCCAGCTCACCCTTTTCCACAGGGGACAACACTGAAGCTTTCTTT
CASSPFSTGDNTEAFF
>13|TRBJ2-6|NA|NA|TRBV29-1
TGCAGCGTCCAATTTTCTGGGGCCAACGTCCTGACTTTC
CSVQFSGANVLTF
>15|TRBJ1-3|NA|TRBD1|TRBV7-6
TGTGCCAGCAGCTCGACAGGGGCGGCTGGAAACACCATATATTTT
CASSSTGAAGNTIYF
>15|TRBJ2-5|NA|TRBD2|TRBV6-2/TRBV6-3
TGTGCCAGCAGTTACTCGGCTAGCGGGAGTGAGACCCAGTACTTC
CASSYSASGSETQYF
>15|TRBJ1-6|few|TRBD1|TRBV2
TGTGCCAGCAGGGGGACAGGGAAGTATAATTCACCCCTCCACTTT
CASRGTGKYNSPLHF
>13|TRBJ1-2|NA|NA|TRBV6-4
TGTGCCAGTATAGGACAGCCGGTTTTTGGCTACACCTTC
CASIGQPVFGYTF
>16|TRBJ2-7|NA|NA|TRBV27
TGTGCCAGCGGGGGTCCGGGAGGGGGCTTGTTCGACGAGCAGTACTTC
CASGGPGGGLFDEQYF
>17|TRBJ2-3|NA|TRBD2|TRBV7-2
TGTGCCAGCAGCTTAGAGATGGCGGGGGGGGGCACAGATACGCAGTATTTT
CASSLEMAGGGTDTQYF
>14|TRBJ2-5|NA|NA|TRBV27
TGTGCCAGCAGTTCGGGACACCGCGGGGAGACCCAGTACTTC
CASSSGHRGETQYF
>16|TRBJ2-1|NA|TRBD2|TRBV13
TGTGCCAGCAGCCCCCGCGGTGCGGGGGCCTACAATGAGCAGTTCTTC
CASSPRGAGAYNEQFF
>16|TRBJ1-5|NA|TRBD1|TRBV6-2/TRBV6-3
TGTGCCAGCAGCAGTCCGGGACAGGGGGCGAATCAGCCCCAGCATTTT
CASSSPGQGANQPQHF
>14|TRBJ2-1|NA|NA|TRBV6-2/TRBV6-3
TGTGCCAGCAGTTACCCTAGTGTTTTGAATGAGCAGTTCTTC
CASSYPSVLNEQFF
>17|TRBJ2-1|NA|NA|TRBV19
TGTGCCAGTAGTATGGTTAGGGACTCCGAAGGGCTCAATGAGCAGTTCTTC
CASSMVRDSEGLNEQFF
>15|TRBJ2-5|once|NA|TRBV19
TGTGCCAGTAGTATCCAGGACAGAGAGCAAGAGACCCAGTACTTC
CASSIQDREQETQYF
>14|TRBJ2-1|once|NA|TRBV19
TGTGCCAGTAGGGATAGACAGGTGGAGAATGAGCAGTTCTTC
CASRDRQVENEQFF
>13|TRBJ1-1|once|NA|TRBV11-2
TGTGCCAGCAGCCGGGGGTTCGTCACTGAAGCTTTCTTT
CASSRGFVTEAFF
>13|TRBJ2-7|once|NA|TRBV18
TGTGCCAGCTCATGGGCTGAAGGCTACGAGCAGTACTTC
CASSWAEGYEQYF
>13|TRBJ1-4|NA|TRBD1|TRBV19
TGTGCCAGTAAGGAGGAGGGGGCTGAAAAACTGTTTTTT
CASKEEGAEKLFF
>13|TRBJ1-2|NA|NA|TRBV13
TGTGCCAGCAGCATAGCACGGAGGGATGGCTACACCTTC
CASSIARRDGYTF
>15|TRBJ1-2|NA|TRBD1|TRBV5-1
TGCGCCAGCAGCCGAGATCGGGACAGGGCCTATGGCTACACCTTC
CASSRDRDRAYGYTF
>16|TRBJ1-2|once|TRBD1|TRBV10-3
TGTGCCATCAGTGAGCACGACAGGGGGCGTGGCTATGGCTACACCTTC
CAISEHDRGRGYGYTF
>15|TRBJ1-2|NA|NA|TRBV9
TGTGCCAGCAGCGTAGGGCAGCCAGGGATCTATGGCTACACCTTC
CASSVGQPGIYGYTF
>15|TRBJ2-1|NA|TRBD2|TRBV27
TGTGCCAGCAGAACCGGGACTAGCCCCTACAATGAGCAGTTCTTC
CASRTGTSPYNEQFF
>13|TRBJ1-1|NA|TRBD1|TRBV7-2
TGTGCCAGCAGCTACAGGGGACCCACTGAAGCTTTCTTT
CASSYRGPTEAFF
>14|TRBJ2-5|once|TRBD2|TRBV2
TGTGCCAGCAGTGAACTAGCGGTCCAAGAGACCCAGTACTTC
CASSELAVQETQYF
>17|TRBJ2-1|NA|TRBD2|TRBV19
TGTGCCAGTAGGGCGGGACTAGCGGGGGCCGGGACGAATGAGCAGTTCTTC
CASRAGLAGAGTNEQFF
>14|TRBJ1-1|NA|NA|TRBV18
TGTGCCAGCTCACCAATCGGGGGAAGGGCTGAAGCTTTCTTT
CASSPIGGRAEAFF
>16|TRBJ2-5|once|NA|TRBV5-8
TGTGCCAGCAGCTTGGATCCGGGGGGCCTCCAAGAGACCCAGTACTTC
CASSLDPGGLQETQYF
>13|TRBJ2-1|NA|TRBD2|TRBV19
TGTGCCAGTAGTAGCGGGAGCAGGAATGAGCAGTTCTTC
CASSSGSRNEQFF
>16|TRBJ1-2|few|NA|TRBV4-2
TGTGCCAGCAGCCAAGGGGCAGGGGAAACTAACTATGGCTACACCTTC
CASSQGAGETNYGYTF